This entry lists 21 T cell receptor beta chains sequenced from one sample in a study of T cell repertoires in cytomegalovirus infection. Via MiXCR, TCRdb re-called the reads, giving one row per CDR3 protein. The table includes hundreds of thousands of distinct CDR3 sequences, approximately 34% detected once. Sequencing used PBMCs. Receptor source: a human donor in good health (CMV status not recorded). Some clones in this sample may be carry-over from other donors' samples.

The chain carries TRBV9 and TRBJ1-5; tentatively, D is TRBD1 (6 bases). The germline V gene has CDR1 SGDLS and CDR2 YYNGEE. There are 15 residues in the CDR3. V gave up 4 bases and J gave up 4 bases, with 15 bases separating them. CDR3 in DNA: TGTGCCAGCAGCCCCCGCGGGGACACTAATCAGCCCCAGCATTTT. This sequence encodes CASSPRGDTNQPQHF.

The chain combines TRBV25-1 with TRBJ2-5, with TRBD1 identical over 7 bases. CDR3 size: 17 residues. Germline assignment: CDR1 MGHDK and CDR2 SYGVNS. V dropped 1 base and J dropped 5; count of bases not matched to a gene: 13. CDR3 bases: TGTGCCAGCAGTGAATCTGCGAAGACAGGGCCTCGGGAGACCCAGTACTTC. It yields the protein CASSESAKTGPRETQYF.

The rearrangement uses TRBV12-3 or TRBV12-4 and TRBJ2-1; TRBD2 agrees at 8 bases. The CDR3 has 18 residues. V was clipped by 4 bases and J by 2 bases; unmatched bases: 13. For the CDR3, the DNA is TGTGCCAGCAGTTCCCATGGAACTAGCGGTCTAGCCTACAATGAGCAGTTCTTC. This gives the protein CASSSHGTSGLAYNEQFF.

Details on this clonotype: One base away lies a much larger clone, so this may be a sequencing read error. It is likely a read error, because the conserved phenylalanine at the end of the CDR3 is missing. The CDR3 bases are TGTGCCAGCAGCTTACCCTCGGGACTAGTTGGCGAGCAGTACTTA. Its protein product is CASSLPSGLVGEQYL. The chain links TRBV7-9 to TRBJ2-7; 8 positions match TRBD2. Germline lookup yields CDR1 SEHNR and CDR2 FQNEAQ (reference sequence). V shed 2 bases and J 6 bases; nucleotides not matched to a gene: 9. The CDR3 runs to 15 residues.

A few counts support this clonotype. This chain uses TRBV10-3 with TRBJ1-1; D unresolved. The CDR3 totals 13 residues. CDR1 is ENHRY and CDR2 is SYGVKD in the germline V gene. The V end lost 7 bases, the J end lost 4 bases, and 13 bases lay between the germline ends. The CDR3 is CAIMVPGGTEAFF. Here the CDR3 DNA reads TGTGCCATCATGGTTCCGGGCGGCACTGAAGCTTTCTTT.

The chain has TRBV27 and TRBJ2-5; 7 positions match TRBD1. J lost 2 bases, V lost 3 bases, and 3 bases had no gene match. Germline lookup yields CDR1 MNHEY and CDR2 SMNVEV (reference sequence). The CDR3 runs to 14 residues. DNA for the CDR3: TGTGCCAGCAGTTTTAGGGACAGACAAGAGACCCAGTACTTC. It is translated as CASSFRDRQETQYF.

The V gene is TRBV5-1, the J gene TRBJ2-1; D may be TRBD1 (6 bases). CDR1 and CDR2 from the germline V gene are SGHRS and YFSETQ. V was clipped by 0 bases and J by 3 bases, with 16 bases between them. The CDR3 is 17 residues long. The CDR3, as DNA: TGCGCCAGCAGCTTGGCCCCCCCGGGACAAAACTACAATGAGCAGTTCTTC. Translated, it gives CASSLAPPGQNYNEQFF.

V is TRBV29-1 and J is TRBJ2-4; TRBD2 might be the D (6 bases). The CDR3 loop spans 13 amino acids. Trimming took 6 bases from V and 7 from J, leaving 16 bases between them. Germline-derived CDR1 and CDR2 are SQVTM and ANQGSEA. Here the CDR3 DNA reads TGCAGCGTAGCCCCCGGGACTGCCAACATTCAGTACTTC. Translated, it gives CSVAPGTANIQYF.

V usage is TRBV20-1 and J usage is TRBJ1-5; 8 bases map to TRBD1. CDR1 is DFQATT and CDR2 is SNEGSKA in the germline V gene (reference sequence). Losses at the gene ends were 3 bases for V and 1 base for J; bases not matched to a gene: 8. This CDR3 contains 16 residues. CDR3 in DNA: TGCAGTGCTAGTACCCAGGGGGCGCTCAGCAATCAGCCCCAGCATTTT. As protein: CSASTQGALSNQPQHF.

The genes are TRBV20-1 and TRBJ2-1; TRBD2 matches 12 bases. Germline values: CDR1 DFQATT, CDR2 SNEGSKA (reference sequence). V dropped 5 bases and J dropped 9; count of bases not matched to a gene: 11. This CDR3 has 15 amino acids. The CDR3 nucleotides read TGCAGTGCTGCTACCCTAGCGGGAGGGCTTGGTGAGCAGTTCTTC. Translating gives CSAATLAGGLGEQFF.

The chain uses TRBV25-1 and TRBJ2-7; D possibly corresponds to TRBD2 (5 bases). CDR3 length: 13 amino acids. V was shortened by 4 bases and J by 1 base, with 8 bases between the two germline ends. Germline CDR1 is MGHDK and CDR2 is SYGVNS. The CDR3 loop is CASSAGESYEQYF. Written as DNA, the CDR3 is TGTGCCAGCAGTGCCGGGGAATCCTACGAGCAGTACTTC.

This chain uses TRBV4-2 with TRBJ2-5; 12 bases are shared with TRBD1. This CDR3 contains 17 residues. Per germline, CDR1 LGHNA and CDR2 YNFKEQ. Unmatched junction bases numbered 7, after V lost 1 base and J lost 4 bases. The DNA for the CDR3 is TGTGCCAGCAGCCAAGTGATACCGGGACAGGGGGCAGAGACCCAGTACTTC. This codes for CASSQVIPGQGAETQYF.

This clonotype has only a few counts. The CDR3 is CSARAPPSYEQYF. The CDR3 DNA follows: TGCAGTGCTAGAGCACCTCCCTCCTACGAGCAGTACTTC. This rearrangement joins TRBV20-1 to TRBJ2-7; D unclear. Between the trimmed V and J ends, which lost 1 base and 0 bases, there was a span of 7 bases. The germline V gene encodes CDR1 DFQATT and CDR2 SNEGSKA (reference sequence). There are 13 residues in the CDR3.

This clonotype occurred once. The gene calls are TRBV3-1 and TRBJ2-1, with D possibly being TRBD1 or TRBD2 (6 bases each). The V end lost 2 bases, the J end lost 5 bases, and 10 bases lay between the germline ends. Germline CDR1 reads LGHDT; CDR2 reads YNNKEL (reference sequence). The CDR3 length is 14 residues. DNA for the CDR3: TGTGCCAGCAGCCAAAGGGGGGCCCACAATGAGCAGTTCTTC. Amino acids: CASSQRGAHNEQFF.

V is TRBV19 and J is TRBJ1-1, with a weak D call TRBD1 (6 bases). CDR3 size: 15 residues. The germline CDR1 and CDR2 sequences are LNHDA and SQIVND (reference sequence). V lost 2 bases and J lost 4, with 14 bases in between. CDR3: CASSIWTARGTEAFF. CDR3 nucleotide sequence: TGTGCCAGTAGTATATGGACAGCCCGGGGCACTGAAGCTTTCTTT.

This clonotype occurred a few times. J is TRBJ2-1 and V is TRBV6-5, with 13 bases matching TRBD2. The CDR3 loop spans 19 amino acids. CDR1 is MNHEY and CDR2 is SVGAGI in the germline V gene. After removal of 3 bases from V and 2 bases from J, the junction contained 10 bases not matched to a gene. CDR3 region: CASSYQGTSGRGAYNEQFF. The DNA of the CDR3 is TGTGCCAGCAGTTATCAAGGAACTAGCGGGAGGGGGGCCTACAATGAGCAGTTCTTC.

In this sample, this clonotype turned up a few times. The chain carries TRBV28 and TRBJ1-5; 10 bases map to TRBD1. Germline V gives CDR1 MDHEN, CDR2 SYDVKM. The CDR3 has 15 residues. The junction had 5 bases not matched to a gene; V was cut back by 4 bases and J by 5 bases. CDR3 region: CASSYGTGAYQPQHF. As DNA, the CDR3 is TGTGCCAGCAGTTACGGGACAGGGGCCTATCAGCCCCAGCATTTT.

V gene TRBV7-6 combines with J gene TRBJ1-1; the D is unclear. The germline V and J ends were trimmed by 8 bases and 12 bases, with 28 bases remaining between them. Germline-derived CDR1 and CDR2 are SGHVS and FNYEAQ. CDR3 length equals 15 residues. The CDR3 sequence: CASRPRAQDGDGSFF. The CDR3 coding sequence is TGTGCCAGCCGCCCCCGAGCCCAAGACGGCGACGGATCTTTCTTT.

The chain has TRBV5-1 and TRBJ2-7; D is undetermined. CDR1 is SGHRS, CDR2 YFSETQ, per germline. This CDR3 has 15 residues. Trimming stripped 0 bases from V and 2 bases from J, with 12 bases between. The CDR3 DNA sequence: TGCGCCAGCAGCTTGGAGGGCCCGTCTACCTACGAGCAGTACTTC. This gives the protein CASSLEGPSTYEQYF.

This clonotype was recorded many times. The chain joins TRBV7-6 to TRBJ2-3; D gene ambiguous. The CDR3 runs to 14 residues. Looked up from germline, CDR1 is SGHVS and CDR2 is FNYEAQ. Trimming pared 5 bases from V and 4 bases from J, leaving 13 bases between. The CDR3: CASSPQRIADTQYF. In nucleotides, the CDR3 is TGTGCCAGCAGCCCGCAAAGGATAGCAGATACGCAGTATTTT.

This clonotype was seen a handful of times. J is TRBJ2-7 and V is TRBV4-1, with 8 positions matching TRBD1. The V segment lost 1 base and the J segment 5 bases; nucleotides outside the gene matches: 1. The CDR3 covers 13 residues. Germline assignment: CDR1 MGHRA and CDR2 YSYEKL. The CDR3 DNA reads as TGCGCCAGCAGCCAAGTGGACAGGGACGAGCAGTACTTC. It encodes CASSQVDRDEQYF.